One T cell receptor beta chain is described in this entry. What it binds is unknown. PCR used 60 Vbeta primers and 13 Jbeta primers. Clones were sequenced by immunoSEQ multiplex PCR, and TCRdb holds only the in-frame ones, with some missing. Among 100,000 to 150,000 clones listed, roughly 75% were seen once. Germline loops: CDR1 SQVTM, CDR2 ANQGSEA. The CDR3 sequence is 15 residues long. V shed 0 bases, J shed 5 bases, and the junction held 8 bases outside the gene matches. These data belong to a study of cytomegalovirus exposure and HLA in healthy donors. In the study overall: Early on, a data release was issued that held approximately 92 million unique TCRs from HLA-typed donors. Study outcomes and limitations: A later analysis reported that several of the most significant clusters appeared to be linked to common viral pathogens, among them Epstein-Barr virus.

The origin of this receptor is a woman between 50 and 59 years old in good health and CMV-seronegative. Sequencing input: PBMCs. This rearrangement joins TRBV29-1 to TRBJ2-7; 9 bases agree with TRBD1. As DNA, the CDR3 is TGCAGCGTTGAAGATATGGGACAGGGTTTGCACGAGCAGTACTTC. This gives the protein CSVEDMGQGLHEQYF.